The 26 T cell receptor beta chains below were found in one sample sequenced in a study of post-analysis software for immune sequencing data. General study findings and limits: Patients showed TRBV5-6, TRBV5-1 and TRBV20-1 among five TRBV segments more frequent than in controls.

cDNA libraries of TCR beta carried unique molecular identifiers. TCRdb re-called the PCR reads with MiXCR, one entry per CDR3 protein. The sample has roughly 700,000 distinct CDR3 sequences; 30% are singletons. Their antigen targets remain unknown. Sequenced sample: blood. These receptors all come from a girl under 18 with multiple sclerosis.

To note about this clonotype: Germline and junction disagree at one end, which may indicate a read error. V and J are TRBV27 and TRBJ2-4; the D is unclear. CDR1 is MNHEY and CDR2 is SMNVEV in the germline V gene (reference sequence). This CDR3 has 13 amino acids. CDR3 nucleotides: TGTGTCAGCAGTTTAAACGGGAAAAACATTCAGTACTTC. It translates to CVSSLNGKNIQYF.

This clonotype was observed a few times. CDR3 DNA sequence: TGTGCCAGCAGCAGCGGGAGTACGTCATGCGAGCAGTACTTC. Amino acids: CASSSGSTSCEQYF. The V and J genes are TRBV6-5 and TRBJ2-7; 8 positions agree with TRBD2. CDR3 size: 14 residues. Germline V gene data show CDR1 as MNHEY and CDR2 as SVGAGI. V lost 6 bases, J lost 6 bases, and 10 bases stayed unmatched.

With respect to this clonotype: Because the CDR3 is missing its conserved closing phenylalanine or tryptophan, this is likely a read error. The chain employs TRBV27 and TRBJ2-7, with D tentatively TRBD2 (6 bases). The CDR3 sequence is 15 residues long. Germline-derived CDR1 and CDR2 are MNHEY and SMNVEV (reference sequence). V was trimmed by 2 bases and J by 2 bases, leaving 13 bases between them. The CDR3 coding sequence is TGTGCCAGCAGTTTAGGGACTGAGGAGGCCTACGAGCAGTACTTA. Its translation: CASSLGTEEAYEQYL.

This chain joins TRBV24-1 and TRBJ2-5; 10 bases are a match to TRBD1. This CDR3 spans 17 amino acids. J was trimmed by 4 bases and V by 1 base; bases with no gene match: 8. Germline-derived CDR1 and CDR2 are KGHDR and SFDVKD. CDR3 nucleotides: TGTGCCACCAGTGATTTTGGTCGAAGGACAGGGGGAGAGACCCAGTACTTC. Its translation is CATSDFGRRTGGETQYF.

The genes are TRBV25-1 and TRBJ2-5; the match to TRBD1 covers 8 bases. Per the germline V gene, CDR1 is MGHDK and CDR2 is SYGVNS. The CDR3 runs 15 residues. V lost 1 base, J lost 11 bases, and 12 bases stayed unmatched. CDR3: CASSEFRTGNAPQYF. The DNA for the CDR3 is TGTGCCAGCAGTGAATTCCGGACAGGGAACGCTCCGCAGTACTTC.

This clonotype was detected only a few times. This sequence joins TRBV7-9 and TRBJ2-3; D remains unclear. Germline CDR1 reads SEHNR; CDR2 reads FQNEAQ (reference sequence). Deletions cut 8 bases from V and 2 bases from J, with 11 bases between. The CDR3 covers 13 residues. The CDR3 bases are TGTGCCAGCCTAACGCTCTCCACAGATACGCAGTATTTT. Translation: CASLTLSTDTQYF.

The V gene is TRBV20-1, the J gene TRBJ1-4, with TRBD1 matching over 11 bases. In germline, CDR1 is DFQATT, CDR2 SNEGSKA (reference sequence). The trim removed 5 bases at V and 7 bases at J, leaving 3 bases unmatched. This CDR3 contains 13 residues. The CDR3 DNA sequence: TGCAGTGCTCCCGGGACAGGGGGTGAAAAACTGTTTTTT. As protein: CSAPGTGGEKLFF.

The chain is built from TRBV7-2 and TRBJ1-5; D gene ambiguous. This CDR3 is 15 amino acids long. CDR1 and CDR2 (germline): SGHTA, FQGNSA. Trimming removed 1 base from V and 1 base from J, with 8 bases in between. The CDR3 here is CASSLVSESNQPQHF. DNA of the CDR3: TGTGCCAGCAGCTTAGTTTCGGAAAGCAATCAGCCCCAGCATTTT. The complete variable domain, with remaining parts taken from reference TRBV7-2 and TRBJ1-5, reads GAGVSQSPSNKVTEKGKDVELRCDPISGHTALYWYRQSLGQGLEFLIYFQGNSAPDKSGLPSDRFSAERTGGSVSTLTIQRTQQEDSAVYLCASSLVSESNQPQHFGDGTRLSIL.

This clonotype was recorded a few times. The chain couples TRBV28 to TRBJ1-6, with 8 bases that match TRBD1. V was clipped by 4 bases and J by 5 bases; unmatched bases: 4. There are 15 residues in the CDR3. The germline gives CDR1 MDHEN, CDR2 SYDVKM. The CDR3 protein is CASSYRDRNNSPLHF. The CDR3 DNA reads as TGTGCCAGCAGTTACCGGGACAGGAATAATTCACCCCTCCACTTT. The whole variable domain, filled in from reference TRBV28 and TRBJ1-6, reads DVKVTQSSRYLVKRTGEKVFLECVQDMDHENMFWYRQDPGLGLRLIYFSYDVKMKEKGDIPEGYSVSREKKERFSLILESASTNQTSMYLCASSYRDRNNSPLHFGNGTRLTVT.

The chain recombines TRBV11-2 with TRBJ1-1; D might be TRBD1 (5 bases). This CDR3 region has 13 residues. The germline gives CDR1 SGHAT, CDR2 FQNNGV. The ends were cut back, 4 bases at V and 8 bases at J, with 14 bases in the middle. The CDR3 bases are TGTGCCAGCAGCTCTGAAAGGGGCATGGAAGCTTTCTTT. This sequence encodes CASSSERGMEAFF.

This clonotype showed up just a few times. The rearrangement joins TRBV20-1 to TRBJ2-5; 8 positions agree with TRBD1. This CDR3 is 13 amino acids long. Unmatched junction bases numbered 4, after V lost 6 bases and J lost 1 base. The germline V gene encodes CDR1 DFQATT and CDR2 SNEGSKA (reference sequence). The DNA for the CDR3 is TGCAGTGCCCTGGACAGGGCCCAAGAGACCCAGTACTTC. It codes for CSALDRAQETQYF.

This clonotype was detected only a few times. The genes are TRBV6-6 and TRBJ2-7; no reliable D call. Per germline, CDR1 MNHNY and CDR2 SVGAGI (reference sequence). The V and J ends lost 0 bases and 7 bases respectively, with 7 bases between them. The CDR3 runs 12 residues. The CDR3: CASSYSLGEQYF. CDR3 bases: TGTGCCAGCAGTTACTCCTTGGGGGAGCAGTACTTC.

This clonotype was recorded a few times. V and J are TRBV6-6 and TRBJ2-4; no definite D call. CDR1 and CDR2 (germline): MNHNY, SVGAGI (reference sequence). This CDR3 comprises 14 residues. Trimming removed 2 bases from V and 8 bases from J, with 13 bases in between. The chain's CDR3 is CASSYPSKGDIQYF. The DNA of the CDR3 is TGTGCCAGCAGTTACCCCTCGAAAGGCGACATTCAGTACTTC.

The V gene is TRBV2, the J gene TRBJ2-4; TRBD1 aligns across 7 bases. Germline CDR1 and CDR2: SNHLY and FYNNEI. CDR3 length: 13 amino acids. The V gene end was trimmed by 5 bases and the J gene end by 12 bases; junction bases not matched to a gene: 10. The CDR3 DNA follows: TGTGCCAGCAGTAACGACAGGGAAACACCTCAGTACTTC. Amino acids: CASSNDRETPQYF.

This clonotype was seen only a few times. The chain has TRBV12-3 or TRBV12-4 and TRBJ2-3; TRBD2 might be the D (5 bases). The V gene lost 8 bases and the J gene lost 8 bases, with 17 bases spanning the gap. The CDR3 spans 13 residues. CDR3 sequence (DNA): TGTGCCAGCCAATTCCTAGCTGTGGGTACGCAGTATTTT. It is translated as CASQFLAVGTQYF.

The J gene is TRBJ2-2, the V gene TRBV6-5; the D gene is possibly TRBD1 (6 bases). The V end was cut by 2 bases, the J end by 6 bases, with 13 bases between. Germline lookup yields CDR1 MNHEY and CDR2 SVGAGI. The CDR3 extends over 15 amino acids. CDR3 protein: CASSYLGRGPGELFF. In DNA, the CDR3 is TGTGCCAGCAGTTACCTTGGCAGGGGACCCGGGGAGCTGTTTTTT.

This clonotype was detected only a few times. In DNA, the CDR3 is TGTGCCAGCAGCTCACCCCAGGGTGTCCCCCTCCACGAGCAGTACTTC. Amino acids: CASSSPQGVPLHEQYF. The gene calls are TRBV5-5 and TRBJ2-7; D might be TRBD1 (5 bases). Germline V gene lookup returns CDR1 SGHKS and CDR2 YYEKEE (reference sequence). The ends were cut back, 3 bases at V and 5 bases at J, with 21 bases in the middle. This CDR3 has 16 amino acids.

The table lists this clonotype with many counts. The gene calls are TRBV10-3 and TRBJ2-5, with 14 bases aligning to TRBD2. The CDR3 is 16 amino acids. The V gene's germline CDR1 is ENHRY and CDR2 SYGVKD. Trimming took 10 bases from V and 5 from J; bases not matched to a gene: 12. CDR3: CATCIGTSGRGETQYF. The CDR3 DNA sequence: TGTGCCACTTGCATTGGGACTAGCGGGAGAGGGGAGACCCAGTACTTC.

This clonotype was observed a handful of times. The rearrangement joins TRBV6-5 to TRBJ2-1; tentative D call: TRBD1 (5 bases). V gave up 2 bases and J gave up 10 bases, with 15 bases separating them. The CDR3 runs to 14 residues. Per germline, CDR1 MNHEY and CDR2 SVGAGI. The CDR3 region has the DNA TGTGCCAGCAGTTACGGATTGTCGAAGGGGGAGCAGTTCTTC. Its protein is CASSYGLSKGEQFF.

This clonotype was seen a handful of times. V usage is TRBV3-1 and J usage is TRBJ2-1; the match to TRBD2 covers 11 bases. Per the germline V gene, CDR1 is LGHDT and CDR2 is YNNKEL (reference sequence). J gave up 4 bases and V 3 bases, and 5 bases lay outside the gene matches. The CDR3 has 16 residues. For the CDR3, the DNA is TGTGCCAGCAGCCACCCGCTAGCGGGGGGATACAATGAGCAGTTCTTC. It specifies CASSHPLAGGYNEQFF.

The table lists this clonotype with a few counts. The chain couples TRBV6-5 to TRBJ1-5; D is possibly TRBD1 (6 bases). The germline V and J ends were trimmed by 5 bases and 4 bases, with 15 bases remaining between them. The CDR3 runs 15 residues. CDR1 and CDR2 from the germline V gene are MNHEY and SVGAGI. This CDR3 is CASSPYTGQNQPQHF. The CDR3 DNA follows: TGTGCCAGCAGTCCCTATACAGGACAGAATCAGCCCCAGCATTTT.

This clonotype was seen a few times. V gene TRBV6-1 combines with J gene TRBJ1-1; D gene ambiguous. This CDR3 contains 15 residues. V shed 5 bases and J shed 0 bases, with 13 bases lying between them. CDR1 is MNHNS and CDR2 is SASEGT in the germline V gene. The CDR3: CASSSRAGMNTEAFF. DNA for the CDR3: TGTGCCAGCAGTAGCCGGGCAGGAATGAACACTGAAGCTTTCTTT.

This clonotype was seen only a few times. The chain is built from TRBV5-5 and TRBJ1-5, with 7 nucleotides matching TRBD1. The CDR3 covers 17 residues. CDR1 SGHKS and CDR2 YYEKEE come from the germline V gene (reference sequence). Unmatched junction bases numbered 12, after V lost 0 bases and J lost 6 bases. CDR3 DNA: TGTGCCAGCAGCTTGGTGTGGCGGCAGGGGGTGCGTCAGCCCCAGCATTTT. It translates to CASSLVWRQGVRQPQHF.

This chain joins TRBV28 and TRBJ2-2, with D hard to call. V lost 6 bases and J 9 bases, leaving 11 bases between the germline ends. The CDR3 is made up of 12 amino acids. The germline gives CDR1 MDHEN, CDR2 SYDVKM. The CDR3 region has the DNA TGTGCCAGCAGGGTAACTCCCTGGGAGCTGTTTTTT. Residues: CASRVTPWELFF.

The chain uses TRBV29-1 and TRBJ1-1; TRBD1 is a possible D gene (5 bases). Looked up from germline, CDR1 is SQVTM and CDR2 is ANQGSEA. Between the trimmed V and J ends, which lost 8 bases and 5 bases, there was a span of 18 bases. This CDR3 region has 13 residues. CDR3 protein: CSLEGNGQTEAFF. CDR3 bases: TGCAGCTTGGAGGGGAACGGGCAAACTGAAGCTTTCTTT. Drawing the rest from reference TRBV29-1 and TRBJ1-1, the complete variable domain is SAVISQKPSRDICQRGTSLTIQCQVDSQVTMMFWYRQQPGQSLTLIATANQGSEATYESGFVIDKFPISRPNLTFSTLTVSNMSPEDSSIYLCSLEGNGQTEAFFGQGTRLTVV.

V is TRBV29-1 and J is TRBJ1-2, with unresolved D. The germline V gene has CDR1 SQVTM and CDR2 ANQGSEA. The CDR3 length is 14 residues. Trimming cost V 5 bases and J 6 bases, with 19 bases left between them. CDR3 bases: TGCAGCGTTCCCGCTCCCCGTCGTTCTGATGGCTACACCTTC. Encoded protein: CSVPAPRRSDGYTF.